The rows below give T cell receptor beta chains drawn from one sample of a study of CD8 T cells in ankylosing spondylitis. A single record per CDR3 protein comes from TCRdb applying MiXCR to the 5' RACE reads. The sample comprises 180,000 or so distinct CDR3 sequences, 11% of which are singletons, and 25% to 30% rests with the top ten. The sample taken for sequencing was blood, either unsorted or a sorted T cell fraction (not recorded which). These receptors all stem from a male donor with ankylosing spondylitis or in good health (not recorded which). The CDR3 runs from the conserved cysteine through the conserved F or W. The order of the fields is CDR3 DNA, CDR3 protein, D gene, V gene, J gene, clone size. A D gene is named only where the DNA matches it firmly. Part of the rows lack a size; the others show once, few, many or a class for expanded clones.

TGTGCCAGCAGCGGGACAGGGGGCTTTTATAGGGGCTACACCTTC	CASSGTGGFYRGYTF	TRBD1	TRBV27	TRBJ1-2	-
TGCAGCGTTGCTTTCCCGCCAGATACGCAGTATTTT	CSVAFPPDTQYF	-	TRBV29-1	TRBJ2-3	few
TGTGCCAGCAGCAACTCTGGGGCCAACGTCCTGACTTTC	CASSNSGANVLTF	-	TRBV7-8	TRBJ2-6	medium-sized
TGTGCCATCAGTGAGTCCAATCAGCCCCAGCATTTT	CAISESNQPQHF	-	TRBV10-3	TRBJ1-5	-
TGCAGCGGTGCTGGGGCCGGGGAGCTGTTTTTT	CSGAGAGELFF	-	TRBV29-1	TRBJ2-2	many
TGTGCCAGCAGCTTAGATTGGCAGGGGCCCCAAGAGACCCAGTACTTC	CASSLDWQGPQETQYF	-	TRBV11-2	TRBJ2-5	many
TGTGCCAGCAGCTTGGCCGATGTGACAGAACTGTTTTTT	CASSLADVTELFF	-	TRBV5-6	TRBJ1-4	many
TGTGCCACCAGGAGTGGATACGAGCAGTACTTC	CATRSGYEQYF	-	TRBV15	TRBJ2-7	many
TGTGCCAGCAGTTTATCGGGGGGCTTCAATCAGCCCCAGCATTTT	CASSLSGGFNQPQHF	-	TRBV27	TRBJ1-5	many
TGTGCCAGCAGTCAAACACTGTACCAAGAGACCCAGTACTTC	CASSQTLYQETQYF	-	TRBV6-2/TRBV6-3	TRBJ2-5	many
TGCGCCAGCAGTGATAACCGGCGGGGGGGGAACACAGATACGCAGTATTTT	CASSDNRRGGNTDTQYF	TRBD2	TRBV10-2	TRBJ2-3	many
TGCGCCAGCAGCTTGGCGTTGATCACGGACAGGGAATATGGCTACACCTTC	CASSLALITDREYGYTF	TRBD1	TRBV5-1	TRBJ1-2	many
TGTGCCATCAGGAACTCAGGGGGCAAGCCAGATACGCAGTATTTT	CAIRNSGGKPDTQYF	TRBD1	TRBV10-3	TRBJ2-3	many
TGCAGTGCTGGAAGTGGGACAGCCCAAGAGACCCAGTACTTC	CSAGSGTAQETQYF	TRBD1	TRBV20-1	TRBJ2-5	few
TGTGCCAGCAGCCAGGAGAATGAGACTAGCGTATTACAAGAGACCCAGTACTTC	CASSQENETSVLQETQYF	TRBD2	TRBV3-1	TRBJ2-5	many
TGTGCCAGCTCACCCTCGACTAGCGGCACCTACGAGCAGTACTTC	CASSPSTSGTYEQYF	TRBD2	TRBV18	TRBJ2-7	few
TGCAGTGCTCCCGGGACTAGCGGGGCGAACATCGGGGAGCTGTTTTTT	CSAPGTSGANIGELFF	TRBD2	TRBV20-1	TRBJ2-2	-
TGCGCCAGCAGCTTGGGGCCAGCTGGCTCTGGAAACACCATATATTTT	CASSLGPAGSGNTIYF	-	TRBV5-1	TRBJ1-3	many
TGTGCCTGGAGTACAGGGGCTGGAAACACCATATATTTT	CAWSTGAGNTIYF	TRBD1	TRBV30	TRBJ1-3	-
TGCAGTCCCAAGATTGGGGTCAATGAGCAGTTCTTC	CSPKIGVNEQFF	-	TRBV20-1	TRBJ2-1	many
TGTGCCAGCAGCTTGGTCCTGATCAGGGATACGCAGTATTTT	CASSLVLIRDTQYF	-	TRBV5-5	TRBJ2-3	few
TGTGCCAGCAGTTACATCCCCGGCGGCGAGCAGTACTTC	CASSYIPGGEQYF	-	TRBV6-5	TRBJ2-7	many
TGTGCCAGCAGCCCTAGCCGGTCGAGCGTGAGCTCCTACAATGAGCAGTTCTTC	CASSPSRSSVSSYNEQFF	-	TRBV11-1	TRBJ2-1	many
TGTGCCAGCAGTTTTGGGATCAATCAGCCCCAGCATTTT	CASSFGINQPQHF	-	TRBV27	TRBJ1-5	many
TGTGCCAGACAGGGGCCGCTAGCCAAAAACATTCAGTACTTC	CARQGPLAKNIQYF	TRBD1	TRBV28	TRBJ2-4	many
TGCGCCAGCAGCTTGGCCTGGCCAGGCAGGAACGAGCAGTACTTC	CASSLAWPGRNEQYF	-	TRBV5-1	TRBJ2-7	many
TGTGCCAGCAGCTTAAATACAGGAGAGACCCAGTACTTC	CASSLNTGETQYF	-	TRBV7-2	TRBJ2-5	-
TGTGCCAGCAAGGGAGGGGGGTCCCAGTTCTTC	CASKGGGSQFF	-	TRBV6-5	TRBJ2-1	many
TGTGCCAGCACCCAGGGATATTCTGAAGCTTTCTTT	CASTQGYSEAFF	-	TRBV7-9	TRBJ1-1	-
TGCAGTGCAAAGACTAGCGGGAGGGCCGTCGGGGAGCTGTTTTTT	CSAKTSGRAVGELFF	TRBD2	TRBV20-1	TRBJ2-2	few
TGCGCCAGCAGCTTGGGCGGACAAAGCACAGATACGCAGTATTTT	CASSLGGQSTDTQYF	-	TRBV12-3/TRBV12-4	TRBJ2-3	many
TGCGCCAGCAGCTTGGGGGGTGCGAACACTGAAGCTTTCTTT	CASSLGGANTEAFF	-	TRBV5-1	TRBJ1-1	many
TGCAGTGCTCCCGGGACAGGGGGGGTGAGTGAGCAGTTCTTC	CSAPGTGGVSEQFF	TRBD1	TRBV20-1	TRBJ2-1	many
TGTGCCAGCAGCTTTGTCCCGGCAGATTACAATGAGCAGTTCTTC	CASSFVPADYNEQFF	-	TRBV13	TRBJ2-1	many
TGTGCCAGCAGTGGGGGCGGGGGAGGCTCCTACGAGCAGTACTTC	CASSGGGGGSYEQYF	TRBD2	TRBV6-1	TRBJ2-7	many
TGTGCCAGCAGTTTGGCTATCATCGGTACAAGGAACGAGCAGTACTTC	CASSLAIIGTRNEQYF	-	TRBV12-3/TRBV12-4	TRBJ2-7	many
TGTGCCAGCTCACGAGACGGAAGCACAGATACGCAGTATTTT	CASSRDGSTDTQYF	-	TRBV18	TRBJ2-3	-
TGTGCCAGCAGTTCGAGCCGGGCGGTACGCAATCAGCCCCAGCATTTT	CASSSSRAVRNQPQHF	-	TRBV27	TRBJ1-5	-
TGCAGCGTGGTGACAGGGCCCTATGGCTACACCTTC	CSVVTGPYGYTF	TRBD1	TRBV29-1	TRBJ1-2	many
TGCGCCAGCAGTGGCGGGCTACAGGGTGGAGGCACTGAAGCTTTCTTT	CASSGGLQGGGTEAFF	-	TRBV4-1	TRBJ1-1	few
TGTGCCAGCAGTGACATAGGGGGGGCTAGCTCTGGAAACACCATATATTTT	CASSDIGGASSGNTIYF	-	TRBV28	TRBJ1-3	few
TGTGCCAGCAGTTATGGTGAGCGCGCGGGTGAGCAGTTCTTC	CASSYGERAGEQFF	-	TRBV6-5	TRBJ2-1	few
TGTGCCAGCAGTTACTCCGTCCCTAGCGCGACTTACGAGCAGTACTTC	CASSYSVPSATYEQYF	-	TRBV6-5	TRBJ2-7	many
TGTGCCAGCAGCAGGGCTCAGAACACTGAAGCTTTCTTT	CASSRAQNTEAFF	-	TRBV27	TRBJ1-1	many